This T cell receptor (beta chain) was obtained from a study of Tregs in tolerant kidney transplant recipients. Only in-frame clones appear in the TCRdb table, and some are missing; sequencing was by immunoSEQ multiplex PCR. Here the sample table reports some 30,000 clones. J gave up 9 bases and V 5 bases, and 7 bases lay outside the gene matches. CDR1 and CDR2 (germline): SGHTA, FQGNSA. The CDR3 covers 15 residues. The nonmyeloablative bone marrow transplants came from related graft donors, with transient mixed chimerism. Unstimulated Tregs (CD4+CD25+CD127-) and CD4+CD25- non-Tregs were sorted from PBMCs. With respect to this clone: Its antigen remains unknown. With the read ending 3 residues before the CDR3 end, the germline J gene is used to fill in that end.

Points from the study as a whole: Biological reproducibility was not directly addressed in this study. Donor-specific Treg expansion exceeded global Treg expansion in tolerant patients, suggesting antigen drive. The most relevant donor-specific Treg TCRbeta repertoire apparently came from expansion with activated donor B cells.

The clonotype originates from a human patient who received a combined kidney and bone marrow transplant. Some T cells could come from the graft donor. The chain combines TRBV7-2 with TRBJ2-1; 13 positions match TRBD2. The sample was CD4+ T cells from blood (PBMCs), taken 24 months after the transplant. The CDR3 sequence is CASSVRLAGGTEQFF. The DNA read from the CDR3 is TGTGCCAGCAGCGTGAGACTAGCGGGAGGAACTGAG.